This is a list of T cell receptor beta chains from one sample in a study of CD8+CD57+ T cells in acquired aplastic anemia. TCRdb fed the reads into MiXCR, producing one record per CDR3 protein. The sample has 200,000 to 300,000 distinct CDR3 sequences; about 44% are singletons. Specimen: sorted CD4+, CD8+, or CD8+CD57+ T cells (not recorded which) from PBMCs. Receptors originate from a human donor with aplastic anemia. Each CDR3 is given with its conserved first and last residue. The D gene is left open where the match is weak.

V gene: TRBV7-9; D gene: -; J gene: TRBJ1-2; CDR3 protein: CASSLEPGRYGYTF
V gene: TRBV6-5; D gene: -; J gene: TRBJ2-2; CDR3 protein: CASSYSAGRGGELFF
V gene: TRBV6-2/TRBV6-3; D gene: TRBD1; J gene: TRBJ1-3; CDR3 protein: CASRPSGQAGNTIYF
V gene: TRBV27; D gene: -; J gene: TRBJ2-5; CDR3 protein: CASSPPGAQYF
V gene: TRBV9; D gene: -; J gene: TRBJ2-7; CDR3 protein: CASSVATSSYYEQYF
V gene: TRBV30; D gene: TRBD2; J gene: TRBJ2-3; CDR3 protein: CAWKGLAADTQYF
V gene: TRBV9; D gene: -; J gene: TRBJ2-1; CDR3 protein: CASRGQGDNEQFF
V gene: TRBV9; D gene: TRBD1; J gene: TRBJ1-6; CDR3 protein: CASSVATGGSPLHF
V gene: TRBV7-2; D gene: -; J gene: TRBJ2-5; CDR3 protein: CASSLPGPGASETQYF
V gene: TRBV7-9; D gene: -; J gene: TRBJ2-7; CDR3 protein: CATSANGDSYEQYF
V gene: TRBV29-1; D gene: TRBD2; J gene: -; CDR3 protein: CSVEILAGSFYNEQFF
V gene: TRBV20-1; D gene: TRBD1; J gene: TRBJ2-7; CDR3 protein: CSGKDRASYEQYF
V gene: TRBV6-5; D gene: -; J gene: TRBJ1-1; CDR3 protein: CASSYGPRGLWAFF
V gene: TRBV7-2; D gene: -; J gene: TRBJ2-5; CDR3 protein: CASSFPDGRQETQYF
V gene: TRBV2; D gene: -; J gene: TRBJ1-4; CDR3 protein: CASRAQDFGEKLFF
V gene: TRBV7-2; D gene: TRBD2; J gene: TRBJ2-1; CDR3 protein: CASSPGGAFYNEQFF
V gene: TRBV20-1; D gene: -; J gene: TRBJ1-1; CDR3 protein: CSADTELTTEAFF
V gene: TRBV7-7; D gene: TRBD2; J gene: TRBJ2-5; CDR3 protein: CASSPRLAGEQETQYF
V gene: TRBV6-1; D gene: TRBD1; J gene: TRBJ1-1; CDR3 protein: CASSSNRGSATEAFF
V gene: TRBV7-2; D gene: TRBD2; J gene: TRBJ2-1; CDR3 protein: CASSLQGYGGVDEQFF
V gene: TRBV5-8; D gene: TRBD2; J gene: TRBJ2-1; CDR3 protein: CASSLGAGGPSFQFF
V gene: TRBV2; D gene: -; J gene: TRBJ2-7; CDR3 protein: CASRDSYYEQYF
V gene: TRBV19; D gene: -; J gene: TRBJ1-6; CDR3 protein: CASGNRGNSPLHF
V gene: TRBV9; D gene: -; J gene: TRBJ2-3; CDR3 protein: CASSVGDNEQYF
V gene: TRBV15; D gene: TRBD1; J gene: TRBJ1-6; CDR3 protein: CATSAGGGSYNSPLHF
V gene: TRBV7-7; D gene: -; J gene: TRBJ2-5; CDR3 protein: CASSLGPGETQYF
V gene: TRBV20-1; D gene: -; J gene: TRBJ2-7; CDR3 protein: CSATVPGKKLVDTYEQYF
V gene: TRBV6-2/TRBV6-3; D gene: -; J gene: TRBJ2-1; CDR3 protein: CASSPTWFEQFF
V gene: TRBV20-1; D gene: -; J gene: TRBJ2-7; CDR3 protein: CSASWTERNEQYF
V gene: TRBV7-8; D gene: -; J gene: TRBJ2-2; CDR3 protein: CASSYGALGNTGELFF
V gene: TRBV4-1; D gene: -; J gene: TRBJ2-1; CDR3 protein: CASSHRGDEQFF
V gene: TRBV20-1; D gene: TRBD1; J gene: TRBJ1-6; CDR3 protein: CSAWTGGAINSPLHF
V gene: TRBV2; D gene: -; J gene: TRBJ2-7; CDR3 protein: CASSEGIGGPVEQYF
V gene: TRBV15; D gene: -; J gene: TRBJ2-5; CDR3 protein: CATSRDEGLTETQYF
V gene: TRBV7-2; D gene: -; J gene: TRBJ1-1; CDR3 protein: CASGGDTEAFF
V gene: TRBV5-5; D gene: TRBD1; J gene: TRBJ1-2; CDR3 protein: CASSRTTGNYGYTF
V gene: TRBV6-6; D gene: -; J gene: TRBJ2-7; CDR3 protein: CASSQWKPEQYF
V gene: TRBV10-1; D gene: -; J gene: TRBJ1-5; CDR3 protein: CASTPGRDGQPQHF
V gene: TRBV2; D gene: -; J gene: TRBJ1-1; CDR3 protein: CASSNRQLAGTEAFF
V gene: TRBV15; D gene: -; J gene: TRBJ2-6; CDR3 protein: CATSNSRSSGANVLTF
V gene: TRBV11-1; D gene: TRBD1; J gene: TRBJ2-5; CDR3 protein: CASSAGTGFQETQYF
V gene: TRBV5-1; D gene: TRBD1; J gene: TRBJ1-1; CDR3 protein: CASSFSQGENTEAFF
V gene: TRBV6-5; D gene: -; J gene: TRBJ1-6; CDR3 protein: CASSPGESYNSPLHF
V gene: TRBV10-3; D gene: TRBD1; J gene: TRBJ1-2; CDR3 protein: CAITRDRGRGGYTF
V gene: TRBV20-1; D gene: TRBD2; J gene: TRBJ2-7; CDR3 protein: CSAGPRGGYYEQYF
V gene: TRBV28; D gene: TRBD1; J gene: TRBJ1-5; CDR3 protein: CASSPDRGGGNQPQHF